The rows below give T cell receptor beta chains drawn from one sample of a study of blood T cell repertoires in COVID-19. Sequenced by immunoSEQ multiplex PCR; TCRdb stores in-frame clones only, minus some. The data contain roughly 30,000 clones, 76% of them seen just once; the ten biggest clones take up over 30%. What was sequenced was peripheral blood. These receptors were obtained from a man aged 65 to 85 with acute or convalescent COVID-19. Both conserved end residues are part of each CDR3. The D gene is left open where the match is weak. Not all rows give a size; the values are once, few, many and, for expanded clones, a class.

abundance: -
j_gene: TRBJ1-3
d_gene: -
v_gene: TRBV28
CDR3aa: CASDTTSGNTIYF
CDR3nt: TGTGCCAGCGACACCACCTCTGGAAACACCATATATTTT

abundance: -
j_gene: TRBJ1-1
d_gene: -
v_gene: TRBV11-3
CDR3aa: CASSLQVNTEAFF
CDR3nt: TGTGCCAGCAGCCTACAGGTTAACACTGAAGCTTTCTTT

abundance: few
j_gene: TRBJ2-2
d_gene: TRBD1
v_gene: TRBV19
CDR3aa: CASSILRDRGLFF
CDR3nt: TGTGCCAGTAGTATACTCCGGGACAGAGGGCTGTTTTTT

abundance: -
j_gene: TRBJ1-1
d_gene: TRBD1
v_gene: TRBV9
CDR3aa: CASSGSGTGGNTEAFF
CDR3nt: TGTGCCAGCAGCGGATCCGGGACAGGAGGGAACACTGAAGCTTTCTTT

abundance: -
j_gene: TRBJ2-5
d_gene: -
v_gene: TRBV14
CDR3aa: CASSRPGGEETQYF
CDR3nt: TGTGCCAGCAGCCGCCCCGGGGGAGAGGAGACCCAGTACTTC

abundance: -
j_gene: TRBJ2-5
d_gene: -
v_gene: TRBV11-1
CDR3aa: CASSLGTSETQYF
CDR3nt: TGTGCCAGCAGCCTTGGGACATCGGAGACCCAGTACTTC

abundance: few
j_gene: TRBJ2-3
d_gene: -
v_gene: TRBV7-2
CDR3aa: CASSTRGRGKGDTQYF
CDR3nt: TGTGCCAGCAGCACACGGGGGCGGGGGAAGGGAGATACGCAGTATTTT

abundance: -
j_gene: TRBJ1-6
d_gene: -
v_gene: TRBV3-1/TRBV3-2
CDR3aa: CASSQEGAGGSPLHF
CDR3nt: TGTGCCAGCAGCCAAGAAGGGGCAGGAGGGTCACCCCTCCACTTT

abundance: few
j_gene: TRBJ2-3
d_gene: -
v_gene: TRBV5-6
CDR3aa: CASSFIGTDTQYF
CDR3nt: TGTGCCAGCAGCTTTATAGGCACAGATACGCAGTATTTT

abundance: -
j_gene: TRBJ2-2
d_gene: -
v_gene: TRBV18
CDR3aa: CASSPRQPANTGELFF
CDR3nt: TGTGCCAGCTCCCCACGTCAACCGGCGAACACCGGGGAGCTGTTTTTT

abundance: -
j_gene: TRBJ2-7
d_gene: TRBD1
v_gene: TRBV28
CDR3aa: CASSLGQAKGEQYF
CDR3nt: TGTGCCAGCAGTTTAGGACAGGCAAAGGGCGAGCAGTACTTC

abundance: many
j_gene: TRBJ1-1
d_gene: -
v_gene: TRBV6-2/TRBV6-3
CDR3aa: CASSWGYTEAFF
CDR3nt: TGTGCCAGCAGTTGGGGCTACACTGAAGCTTTCTTT

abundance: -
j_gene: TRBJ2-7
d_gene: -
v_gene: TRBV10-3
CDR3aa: CAISEVVSLSYEQYF
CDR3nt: TGTGCCATCAGTGAGGTGGTTTCACTATCCTACGAGCAGTACTTC

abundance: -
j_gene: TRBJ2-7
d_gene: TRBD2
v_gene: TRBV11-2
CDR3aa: CASSGLAVYEQYF
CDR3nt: TGTGCCAGCAGCGGACTAGCGGTCTACGAGCAGTACTTC

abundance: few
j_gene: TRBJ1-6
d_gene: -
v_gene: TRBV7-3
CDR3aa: CASSPQGDGSPLHF
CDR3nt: TGTGCCAGCAGCCCACAGGGTGACGGTTCACCCCTCCACTTT

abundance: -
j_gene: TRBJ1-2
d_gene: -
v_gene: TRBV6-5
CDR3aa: CASTPRGDYGYTF
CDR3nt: TGTGCCAGCACCCCCAGGGGTGACTATGGCTACACCTTC

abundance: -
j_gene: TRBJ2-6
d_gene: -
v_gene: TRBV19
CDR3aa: CASRSSGANVLTF
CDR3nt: TGTGCCAGTAGGAGCTCTGGGGCCAACGTCCTGACTTTC

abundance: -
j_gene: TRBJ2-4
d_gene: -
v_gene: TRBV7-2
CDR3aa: CASSLGQQNIQYF
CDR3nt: TGTGCCAGCAGCTTAGGACAGCAGAACATTCAGTACTTC

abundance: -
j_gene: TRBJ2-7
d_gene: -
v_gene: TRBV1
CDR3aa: CTSSQDPHLAGGPSRTYEQYF
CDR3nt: TGCACCAGCAGCCAAGATCCCCACCTAGCGGGAGGGCCAAGTAGGACCTACGAGCAGTACTTC

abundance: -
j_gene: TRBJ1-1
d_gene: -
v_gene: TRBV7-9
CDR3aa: CASSSLRNTEAFF
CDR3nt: TGTGCCAGCAGCTCGTTGAGGAACACTGAAGCTTTCTTT

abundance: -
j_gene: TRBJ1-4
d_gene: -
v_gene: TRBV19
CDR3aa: CASSIVHSEKLFF
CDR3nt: TGTGCCAGTAGTATAGTTCATTCTGAAAAACTGTTTTTT

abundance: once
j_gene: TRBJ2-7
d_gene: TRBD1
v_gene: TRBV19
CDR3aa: CASTADRGYEQYF
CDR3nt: TGTGCCAGTACGGCGGACAGGGGCTACGAGCAGTACTTC

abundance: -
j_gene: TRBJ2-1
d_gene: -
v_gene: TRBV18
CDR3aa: CASSPPQGAYNEQFF
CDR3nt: TGTGCCAGCTCACCACCACAGGGAGCCTACAATGAGCAGTTCTTC

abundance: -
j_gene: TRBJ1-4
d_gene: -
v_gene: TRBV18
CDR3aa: CASSPRGGLEKLFF
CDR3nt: TGTGCCAGCTCACCCCGGGGGGGGCTTGAAAAACTGTTTTTT

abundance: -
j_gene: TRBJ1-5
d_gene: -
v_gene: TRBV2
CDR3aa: CASKRDQLNQPQHF
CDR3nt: TGTGCCAGCAAGCGAGATCAACTCAATCAGCCCCAGCATTTT

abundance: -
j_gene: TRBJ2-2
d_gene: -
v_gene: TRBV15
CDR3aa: CATSRDLARTNTGELFF
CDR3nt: TGTGCCACCAGCAGAGACCTCGCCAGGACGAACACCGGGGAGCTGTTTTTT

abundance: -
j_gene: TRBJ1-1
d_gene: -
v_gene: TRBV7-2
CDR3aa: CASSLGGYMNTEAFF
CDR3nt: TGTGCCAGCAGCTTAGGGGGCTACATGAACACTGAAGCTTTCTTT

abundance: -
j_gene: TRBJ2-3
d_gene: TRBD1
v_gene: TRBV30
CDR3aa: CAWKIKGASTDTQYF
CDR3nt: TGTGCCTGGAAAATTAAGGGGGCGAGCACAGATACGCAGTATTTT

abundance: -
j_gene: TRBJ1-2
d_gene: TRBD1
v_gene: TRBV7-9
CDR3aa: CASSSWDRSNVNYGYTF
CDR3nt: TGTGCCAGCAGCTCGTGGGACAGATCCAACGTTAACTATGGCTACACCTTC

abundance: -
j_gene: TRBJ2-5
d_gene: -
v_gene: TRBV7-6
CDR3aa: CASSFRLKGAGVETQYF
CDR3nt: TGTGCCAGCAGTTTTAGATTAAAGGGAGCCGGAGTAGAGACCCAGTACTTC

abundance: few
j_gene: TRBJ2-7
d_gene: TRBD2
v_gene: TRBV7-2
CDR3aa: CASTRGGSSYEQYF
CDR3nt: TGTGCCAGCACCCGCGGGGGAAGCTCCTACGAGCAGTACTTC

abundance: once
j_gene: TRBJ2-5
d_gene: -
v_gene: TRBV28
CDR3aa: CASRKGLKETQYF
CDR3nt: TGTGCCAGCAGAAAGGGACTGAAAGAGACCCAGTACTTC

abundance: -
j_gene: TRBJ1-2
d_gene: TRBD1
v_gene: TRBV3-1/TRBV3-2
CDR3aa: CASSQDRGRGYTF
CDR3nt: TGTGCCAGCAGCCAAGACAGGGGGAGAGGCTACACCTTC

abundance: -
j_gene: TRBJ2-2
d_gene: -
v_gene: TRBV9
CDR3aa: CASSVGNGVNTGELFF
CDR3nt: TGTGCCAGCAGCGTAGGTAACGGTGTGAACACCGGGGAGCTGTTTTTT

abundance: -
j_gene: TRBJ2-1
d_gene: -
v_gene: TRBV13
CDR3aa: CASSQGSRIQGEQFF
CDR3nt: TGTGCCAGCAGCCAAGGATCTAGGATCCAGGGTGAGCAGTTCTTC

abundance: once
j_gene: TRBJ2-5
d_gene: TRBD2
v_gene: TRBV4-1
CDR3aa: CASSPGLGRRGETQYF
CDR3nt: TGCGCCAGCAGCCCGGGTTTGGGGAGGCGGGGGGAGACCCAGTACTTC

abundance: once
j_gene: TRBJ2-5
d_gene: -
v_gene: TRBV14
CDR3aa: CASSLRQWETQYF
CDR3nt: TGTGCCAGCAGCCTTAGACAGTGGGAGACCCAGTACTTC

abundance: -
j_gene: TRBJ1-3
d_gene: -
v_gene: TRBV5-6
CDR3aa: CASSRPRSSTIYF
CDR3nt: TGTGCCAGCAGCCGCCCCCGATCGAGCACCATATATTTT

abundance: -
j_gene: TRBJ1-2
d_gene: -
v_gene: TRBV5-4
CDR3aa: CASSLVATGYTF
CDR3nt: TGTGCCAGCAGCTTGGTGGCGACAGGCTACACCTTC

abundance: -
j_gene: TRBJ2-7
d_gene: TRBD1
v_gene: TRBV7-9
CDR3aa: CASSPRQGAYEQYF
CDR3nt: TGTGCCAGCAGCCCTCGACAGGGAGCCTACGAGCAGTACTTC

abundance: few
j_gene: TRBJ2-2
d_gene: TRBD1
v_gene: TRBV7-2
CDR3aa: CASSLAPGTGDTGELFF
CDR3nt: TGTGCCAGCAGCTTAGCGCCTGGGACAGGGGACACCGGGGAGCTGTTTTTT

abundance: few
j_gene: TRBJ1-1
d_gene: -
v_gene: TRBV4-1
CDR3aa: CASSQEGRGQTEAFF
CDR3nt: TGCGCCAGCAGCCAAGAAGGTCGAGGGCAAACTGAAGCTTTCTTT

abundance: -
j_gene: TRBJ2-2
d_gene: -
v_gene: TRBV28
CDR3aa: CASSLPAANTGELFF
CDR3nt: TGTGCCAGCAGTTTACCAGCGGCGAACACCGGGGAGCTGTTTTTT

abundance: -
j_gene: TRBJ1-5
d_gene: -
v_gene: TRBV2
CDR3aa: CASSTNTGSNQPQHF
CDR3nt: TGTGCCAGCAGCACCAATACAGGGTCCAATCAGCCCCAGCATTTT

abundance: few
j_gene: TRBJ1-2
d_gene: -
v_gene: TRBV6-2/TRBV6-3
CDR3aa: CASRPQPGSFDRPGGTF
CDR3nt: TGTGCCAGCAGACCTCAGCCTGGTAGCTTTGACCGACCTGGTGGCACCTTC

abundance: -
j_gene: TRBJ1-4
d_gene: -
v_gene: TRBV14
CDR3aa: CASSQVGLRGEKLFF
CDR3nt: TGTGCCAGCAGCCAAGTTGGTCTCAGAGGTGAAAAACTGTTTTTT

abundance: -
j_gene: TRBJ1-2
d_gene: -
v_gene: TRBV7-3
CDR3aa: CASGIGGAGDYGYTF
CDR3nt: TGTGCCAGCGGAATTGGGGGCGCGGGTGACTATGGCTACACCTTC

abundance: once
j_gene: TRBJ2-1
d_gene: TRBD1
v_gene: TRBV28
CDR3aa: CASSSGTVYNEQFF
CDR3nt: TGTGCCAGCAGTTCCGGGACAGTCTACAATGAGCAGTTCTTC

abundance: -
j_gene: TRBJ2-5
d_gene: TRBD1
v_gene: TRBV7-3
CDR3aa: CASSSTGQGETQYF
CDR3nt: TGTGCCAGCAGCTCAACGGGACAGGGAGAGACCCAGTACTTC